The sequence of this TCR beta chain was determined in a study of shared clonotypes between healthy human individuals (dated by TCRdb to the early 2020s). The study in broad terms: The cohort included three men and a couple of women between 18 and 49 years of age. For each donor, CD4 naive and CD4 memory were each given three plates, CD8 naive was given two plates, and CD8 memory was given one plate. To estimate repertoire size and how much clonotypes are shared between individuals, the study performed deep sequencing of blood TCR repertoires from about 5 healthy adults. Libraries were prepared and TCR repertoires were sequenced by different laboratories using diverse techniques, in order to increase sequencing depth and limit assay-specific biases. Leukapheresis yielded between about 0.94 and 10 billion PBMCs per donor. The paper's findings and limits, for the study overall: Pairwise subsampling led to the expectation that sequencing depth would affect the degree of clonotype sharing among donors. Compared with non-shared clonotypes, clonotypes shared by all four sorted-subset donors had higher generation probabilities. Incomplete sequencing was indicated by rarefaction of sorted-subset datasets, despite the large sequencing depth. Naive subsets generally had larger estimated clonotype richness than memory subsets did. Sampling was limited to blood, and TCR repertoires in tissue likely differ from TCR repertoires in blood. Approximately 5% of naive CD4, 3.5% of naive CD8, approximately 2.2% of memory CD4, and around 0.4% of memory CD8 clonotypes were shared across a few donors. Because the study included a small number of donors, the genetic and exposure-history diversity represented was limited.

As regards this clone: This clone's antigen is unknown. No base-level quality is on record; no much larger clone is a single base apart.

There are 15 amino acids in the CDR3, from cysteine to phenylalanine inclusive. CDR3 DNA only is kept here, 45 bases in frame from base 1. Based on the germline V gene (reference sequence), the CDR1 and CDR2 sequences are LNHNV and YYDKDF. Ends trimmed: V by 0 bases, J by 2 bases; bases unmatched to a gene: 2. Donors were healthy HIV-negative adults with no recently reported acute infections or vaccinations. Only Caucasian adults living in Nashville, Tennessee, USA were represented among the donors. CD4+ T cells were enriched by magnetic negative selection, after which naive cells were positively selected on CD45RA and the negative fraction was taken as the memory subset. After blood collection by leukapheresis, PBMCs were isolated using Ficoll-Histopaque density gradient centrifugation and then cryopreserved in the vapor phase of liquid nitrogen. Purity and quantity of every magnetically sorted T cell population were checked by analytical flow cytometry. From each sorted fraction, genomic DNA was isolated and quantified by UV absorbance on a Nanodrop 2000c.

Using the deep immunoSEQ assay, multiplex PCR amplified TCR CDR3 regions from genomic DNA. Genomic DNA extracted from each cell subset was distributed evenly over all wells of several immunoSEQ 96-well plates, and each plate served as one replicate. For sorted subsets, 150 to 250 ng genomic DNA, equal to 25,000 to 35,000 T cell genomes, was loaded into each replicate PCR. Purified libraries were quantified with a Qubit 3.0 fluorometer, sized on a Bioanalyzer 2100, and re-quantified with the KAPA Library Quantification kit. Every immunoSEQ 96-well plate was sequenced on a separate single-read 150-cycle Illumina NextSeq 550 flow cell. In the paper's pipeline: Because the immunoSEQ output included only junctional sequences and no quality scores, the filtering could not be the same as the filtering used for full-length reads. To assign V/J genes and CDR3, sequences were annotated using PyIR, a Python wrapper for IgBLAST v1.9, with IMGT germline references. Reads with weak V/J assignments (E-value above 1e-6), missing CDR3, stop codons, out-of-frame junctions, or ambiguous translated residues were removed. V3J clonotypes were defined by identical inferred V gene, J gene, and CDR3 amino acid sequence. Percentage overlap between repertoires was computed as shared unique clonotypes divided by the size of the smaller repertoire. Richness of each repertoire was evaluated using RTK rarefaction, the Chao1 estimator, and Recon v2.1 estimates of unobserved clonotypes. OLGA was used to compute generation probabilities for all TCRbeta clonotypes that the gDNA method yielded from a handful of donors. Not all clones reach the TCRdb copy of this immuneACCESS table, which keeps in-frame sequences only. Checked studies attribute under half of the gap to unresolved V genes and leave the rest unexplained. The V and J calls and the clone size are those of that table, but D and trimming were determined from the DNA. A total of 2 million to 2.5 million clones appear in this sample, approximately 94% of them only once. The ten biggest clones cover less than 0.15% of the sample.

The TCR comes from a man younger than 35 in good health. Sequencing was carried out using naive CD4+ T cells sorted from blood. This sample's cell subset or site label indicates: CD45RA+ positively selected. Recombination connected TRBV15 to TRBJ2-7; TRBD2 aligns with 9 central bases. DNA sequence: TGTGCCACCAGCAGAGAAGCGGGGGGAGCCTACGAGCAGTACTTC. Translated, it gives CATSREAGGAYEQYF.